This entry is about one TCR beta chain. Its antigen remains unidentified. After removal of 7 bases from V and 4 bases from J, the junction contained 6 bases not matched to a gene. Germline V gives CDR1 SNHLY, CDR2 FYNNEI. This CDR3 spans 13 amino acids. This specimen comes from a study of cytomegalovirus exposure and HLA in healthy donors. Overall study: A data release that came early held 75 million to 85 million unique TCRs from HLA-typed donors.

Sampled while nominally healthy, donors likely had unrecorded immune exposures. Study results and caveats: Presence/absence analyses assumed roughly uniform sequencing depth across donors. The study flagged about 150 TCR beta chains as cytomegalovirus-associated.

PCR involved 60 Vbeta and 13 Jbeta primers. Libraries were prepared by immunoSEQ multiplex PCR; TCRdb keeps only in-frame clonotypes and omits some of them. The repertoire has about 200,000 clones, roughly four fifths of them found once; the top ten carry 0.08% to 0.1%. The source is a boy aged 2 to 9 in good health and CMV-seronegative. The chain joins TRBV2 to TRBJ2-5, with 7 bases lining up with TRBD1. The sequenced sample consisted of PBMCs. CDR3 protein: CASKGQPGETQYF. CDR3 nucleotide sequence: TGTGCCAGCAAGGGACAGCCGGGAGAGACCCAGTACTTC.